This is a list of T cell receptor beta chains from one sample in a study of cytomegalovirus exposure and HLA in healthy donors. Clones were sequenced by immunoSEQ multiplex PCR, and TCRdb holds only the in-frame ones, with some missing. The table lists 160,000 or so clones, approximately 72% of them singletons, with around 2.4% in the top ten. Sequencing was carried out using PBMCs. The receptors were gathered from a female donor in good health and CMV-seronegative. CDR3s include the opening cysteine and the closing phenylalanine or tryptophan. The D gene is left open where the match is weak. Clone size is shown for a subset of rows, as once, few, many or a class of expanded clone.

.,TRBV20-1,TRBJ2-7,TRBD2,CSAQRENEQYF,TGCAGTGCGCAGCGGGAAAACGAGCAGTACTTC
.,TRBV19,TRBJ1-1,.,CASSSGGLGTEAFF,TGTGCCAGTAGTAGCGGGGGCTTAGGCACTGAAGCTTTCTTT
.,TRBV7-8,TRBJ2-1,TRBD2,CAGGGLAGGHEQFF,TGTGCCGGGGGGGGACTAGCGGGAGGCCATGAGCAGTTCTTC
once,TRBV9,TRBJ2-5,.,CASNRAGGGETQYF,TGTGCCAGCAACCGAGCGGGTGGGGGGGAGACCCAGTACTTC
.,TRBV28,TRBJ2-5,TRBD2,CASSLESGRAEKTQYF,TGTGCCAGCAGTTTAGAATCCGGGAGGGCCGAAAAGACCCAGTACTTC
.,TRBV2,TRBJ1-2,TRBD1,CASSGDRTFYGYTF,TGTGCCAGCAGTGGGGACAGAACTTTCTATGGCTACACCTTC
.,TRBV9,TRBJ1-6,TRBD1,CASSVGQGYSPLHF,TGTGCCAGCAGCGTCGGACAGGGGTATTCACCCCTCCACTTT
.,TRBV2,TRBJ2-1,TRBD2,CASRQTSGGPYNEQFF,TGTGCCAGCAGGCAGACTAGCGGGGGGCCCTACAATGAGCAGTTCTTC
.,TRBV9,TRBJ2-5,TRBD1,CASSVEGTGRETQYF,TGTGCCAGCAGCGTAGAGGGGACAGGGAGAGAGACCCAGTACTTC
few,TRBV7-8,TRBJ2-3,TRBD2,CASSLGSSGRPLPTDTQYF,TGTGCCAGCAGCTTAGGTTCTAGCGGGAGGCCCCTACCCACAGATACGCAGTATTTT
.,TRBV7-2,TRBJ1-2,.,CASSPTVTGYGYTF,TGTGCCAGCAGCCCCACAGTTACAGGGTATGGCTACACCTTC
.,TRBV11-1,TRBJ1-3,TRBD1,CASSLQQGDSGNTIYF,TGTGCCAGCAGCCTACAACAGGGGGACTCTGGAAACACCATATATTTT
few,TRBV6-1,TRBJ1-1,TRBD1,CASSQTGEATEAFF,TGTGCCAGCAGTCAAACAGGGGAGGCGACTGAAGCTTTCTTT
few,TRBV7-2,TRBJ2-3,.,CASSLAVGLLSSTDTQYF,TGTGCCAGCAGCTTAGCCGTGGGACTGCTCAGCAGCACAGATACGCAGTATTTT
.,TRBV4-2,TRBJ2-7,TRBD2,CASSFRTSGTFGEQYF,TGTGCCAGCAGCTTTAGGACTAGCGGGACCTTCGGGGAGCAGTACTTC
few,TRBV7-9,TRBJ1-5,.,CASSSARGPQPQHF,TGTGCCAGCAGCTCCGCCAGGGGCCCTCAGCCCCAGCATTTT
.,TRBV7-2,TRBJ2-5,TRBD2,CASSQIGLAIQTQYF,TGTGCCAGCAGTCAGATCGGACTAGCAATACAGACCCAGTACTTC
.,TRBV10-3,TRBJ2-1,.,CAIGPRGKSSYNEQFF,TGTGCCATCGGCCCCCGGGGGAAGAGCTCCTACAATGAGCAGTTCTTC
.,TRBV7-2,TRBJ1-1,TRBD1,CASSQPGQGAFF,TGTGCCAGCAGCCAGCCAGGACAGGGAGCTTTCTTT
.,TRBV12-5,TRBJ2-3,.,CASGVTATDTQYF,TGTGCTAGTGGAGTCACAGCCACAGATACGCAGTATTTT
few,TRBV7-9,TRBJ1-1,.,CASSLGSTEAFF,TGTGCCAGCAGCTTAGGTAGCACTGAAGCTTTCTTT
few,TRBV7-9,TRBJ1-2,.,CASSSTAGRRGYTF,TGTGCCAGCAGCTCAACCGCAGGGAGGCGTGGCTACACCTTC
.,TRBV28,TRBJ1-1,.,CASRETGLLDTEAFF,TGTGCCAGCAGGGAGACAGGCCTCCTGGACACTGAAGCTTTCTTT
.,TRBV27,TRBJ2-2,.,CASSTGDPDTGELFF,TGTGCCAGCAGTACGGGGGATCCGGACACCGGGGAGCTGTTTTTT
.,TRBV7-6,TRBJ1-2,TRBD1,CASSPQTGGAGYTF,TGTGCCAGCAGCCCACAGACAGGGGGCGCGGGCTACACCTTC
.,TRBV6-5,TRBJ2-7,.,CASRSNSYEQYF,TGTGCCAGCAGGTCCAACTCCTACGAGCAGTACTTC
.,TRBV13,TRBJ2-7,.,CASSTNRVSSYEQYF,TGTGCCAGCAGTACTAACAGGGTCTCCTCCTACGAGCAGTACTTC
few,TRBV27,TRBJ2-7,TRBD1,CASRDRGLGKSYEQYF,TGTGCCAGTCGGGACAGGGGCCTTGGGAAGTCCTACGAGCAGTACTTC
.,TRBV5-5,TRBJ1-3,TRBD1,CASSAYRGQAGNTIYF,TGTGCCAGCAGCGCATACAGGGGGCAGGCAGGAAACACCATATATTTT
few,TRBV2,TRBJ1-3,.,CASSEYRGSGNTIYF,TGTGCCAGCAGTGAATATAGGGGGTCTGGAAACACCATATATTTT
.,TRBV18,TRBJ2-7,TRBD2,CASSLEGLAGGGGYEQYF,TGTGCCAGCTCCCTGGAGGGATTAGCGGGAGGAGGGGGCTACGAGCAGTACTTC
.,TRBV7-2,TRBJ1-5,.,CASSLLARGSNQPQHF,TGTGCCAGCAGCTTGCTGGCCCGAGGCAGCAATCAGCCCCAGCATTTT
.,TRBV28,TRBJ1-3,TRBD1,CASRGTENGNTIYF,TGTGCCAGCAGGGGGACAGAGAACGGAAACACCATATATTTT
.,TRBV7-8,TRBJ2-1,TRBD2,CASSLKPGWTSGNNEQFF,TGTGCCAGCAGCTTAAAGCCCGGGTGGACTAGCGGGAACAATGAGCAGTTCTTC
once,TRBV2,TRBJ1-5,TRBD1,CASSEGAIQPQHF,TGTGCCAGCAGCGAGGGGGCTATTCAGCCCCAGCATTTT
once,TRBV5-6,TRBJ1-1,.,CASRYRRDTEAFF,TGTGCCAGCAGATACAGGCGAGACACTGAAGCTTTCTTT
.,TRBV18,TRBJ2-1,TRBD1,CASSPSGTGLLNEQFF,TGTGCCAGCTCACCTTCCGGGACAGGGCTTTTAAATGAGCAGTTCTTC
.,TRBV10-3,TRBJ1-4,.,CAISESGGAPEKLFF,TGTGCCATCAGTGAGTCCGGGGGGGCGCCCGAAAAACTGTTTTTT
.,TRBV14,TRBJ2-1,.,CASSQDHGIRYNEQFF,TGTGCCAGCAGCCAAGATCACGGGATTAGGTACAATGAGCAGTTCTTC
.,TRBV4-1,TRBJ2-7,.,CASSPPGFYEQYF,TGCGCCAGCAGCCCCCCCGGGTTTTACGAGCAGTACTTC
.,TRBV28,TRBJ2-3,.,CASPPPKGVVTDTQYF,TGTGCCAGCCCCCCCCCGAAGGGGGTAGTTACAGATACGCAGTATTTT
.,TRBV6-4,TRBJ2-5,.,CASSEGAGQETQYF,TGTGCCAGCAGTGAGGGTGCGGGACAAGAGACCCAGTACTTC
.,TRBV7-2,TRBJ1-1,.,CASSLGGPGEAFF,TGTGCCAGCAGCTTGGGGGGACCGGGTGAAGCTTTCTTT
.,TRBV6-5,TRBJ2-2,.,CASSYSMVVDTGELFF,TGTGCCAGCAGTTACTCGATGGTGGTAGACACCGGGGAGCTGTTTTTT
few,TRBV6-4,TRBJ1-1,.,CASSDFYPDRGETEAFF,TGTGCCAGCAGTGATTTCTACCCAGACAGAGGAGAAACTGAAGCTTTCTTT
.,TRBV4-3,TRBJ1-1,TRBD1,CASSQEYVRTGVPNTEAFF,TGCGCCAGCAGCCAAGAGTATGTACGGACAGGCGTTCCGAACACTGAAGCTTTCTTT
once,TRBV7-9,TRBJ1-1,.,CASSPGGGGTEAFF,TGTGCCAGCAGCCCCGGGGGCGGGGGAACTGAAGCTTTCTTT
few,TRBV6-1,TRBJ2-1,TRBD2,CASSGGLGVNEQFF,TGTGCCAGCTCGGGGGGGCTCGGAGTAAATGAGCAGTTCTTC
.,TRBV9,TRBJ1-4,.,CASSTNEGIRSEKLFF,TGTGCCAGCAGCACAAATGAGGGTATCCGGTCTGAAAAACTGTTTTTT
.,TRBV29-1,TRBJ2-7,TRBD1,CSVRRTGGYEQYF,TGCAGCGTTCGGAGGACAGGGGGTTACGAGCAGTACTTC
.,TRBV10-3,TRBJ2-5,.,CAISEQGRASVKETQYF,TGTGCCATCAGTGAACAGGGAAGGGCCTCGGTCAAAGAGACCCAGTACTTC